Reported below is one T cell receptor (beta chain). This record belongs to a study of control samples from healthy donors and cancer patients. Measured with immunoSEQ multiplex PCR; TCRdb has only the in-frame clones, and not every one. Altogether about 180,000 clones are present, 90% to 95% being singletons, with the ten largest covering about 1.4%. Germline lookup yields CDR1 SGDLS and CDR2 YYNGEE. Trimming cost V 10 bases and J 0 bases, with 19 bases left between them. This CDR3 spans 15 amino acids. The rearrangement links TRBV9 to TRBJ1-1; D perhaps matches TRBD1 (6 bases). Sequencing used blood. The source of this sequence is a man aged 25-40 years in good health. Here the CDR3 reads CASQAGGSLNTEAFF. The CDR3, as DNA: TGTGCCTCACAGGCGGGGGGCTCCTTGAACACTGAAGCTTTCTTT.